Listed here are 21 T cell receptor beta chains from one sample, sequenced in a study of cytomegalovirus exposure and HLA in healthy donors. 13 Jbeta primers and 60 Vbeta primers were used for the PCR. TCRdb's copy holds only in-frame clones and misses some; the assay was immunoSEQ multiplex PCR. Of 180,000 or so clones listed, approximately 85% are singletons. Sequenced material: PBMCs. The receptors were gathered from a man aged 18 to 29 in good health and CMV-seropositive.

The chain recombines TRBV6-5 with TRBJ1-1, with a tentative D call TRBD1 (6 bases). The CDR3 covers 15 residues. Trimming cost V 6 bases and J 6 bases, with 20 bases left between them. CDR1 and CDR2 from the germline V gene are MNHEY and SVGAGI. The CDR3, as DNA: TGTGCCAGCAGGTCCTTAGTTGGGGGCCTCTCTGAAGCTTTCTTT. The encoded protein is CASRSLVGGLSEAFF.

This clone was detected only a few times. This chain uses TRBV6-5 with TRBJ1-2, with unresolved D. The CDR3 spans 13 residues. Germline CDR1 reads MNHEY; CDR2 reads SVGAGI. Trimming took off 0 bases at V and 8 bases at J, with 10 bases between the two ends. The CDR3 loop is CASSYSTAQGYTF. CDR3 nucleotides: TGTGCCAGCAGTTACTCTACAGCTCAGGGCTACACCTTC.

This clone came up a few times. The chain combines TRBV7-8 with TRBJ1-6, with D possibly TRBD1 on 5 matching bases. Germline assignment: CDR1 SGHVS and CDR2 FQNEAQ. Trimming removed 4 bases at V and 8 bases at J, with 9 bases between. The CDR3 length is 13 residues. The CDR3 loop reads CASSWGGDSPLHF. CDR3 DNA: TGTGCCAGCAGCTGGGGCGGCGATTCACCCCTCCACTTT.

The chain uses TRBV6-1 and TRBJ2-7; D is ambiguous. The germline V and J ends were trimmed by 2 bases and 4 bases, with 6 bases remaining between them. CDR3 size: 12 residues. Per germline, CDR1 MNHNS and CDR2 SASEGT. The CDR3 nucleotides read TGTGCCAGCAGTGAATTAACATACGAGCAGTACTTC. Translating gives CASSELTYEQYF.

The chain joins TRBV27 to TRBJ2-7, with TRBD2 identical over 12 bases. Losses at the gene ends were 5 bases for V and 1 base for J; bases not matched to a gene: 3. The germline V gene has CDR1 MNHEY and CDR2 SMNVEV (reference sequence). The CDR3 contains 15 residues. The CDR3 nucleotides are TGTGCCAGCAGTCGCGGACTAGCGGGGTCCTACGAGCAGTACTTC. It encodes CASSRGLAGSYEQYF.

As concerns this clone: Relative to the germline gene, one junction end is altered; a read error may explain this. The V gene is TRBV7-9, the J gene TRBJ1-4; D is uncertain. Germline assignment: CDR1 SEHNR and CDR2 FQNEAQ (reference sequence). This CDR3 spans 11 amino acids. DNA of the CDR3: TGTGCCAGCAGCTTAGGCCCGTTAGTCCATTTT. Translated: CASSLGPLVHF.

The rearrangement links TRBV7-6 to TRBJ1-1; the match to TRBD1 covers 8 bases. Germline values: CDR1 SGHVS, CDR2 FNYEAQ. This CDR3 is 16 amino acids long. V was clipped by 4 bases and J by 2 bases; unmatched bases: 9. This CDR3 is CASSSYLQGANTEAFF. Written as DNA, the CDR3 is TGTGCCAGCAGCTCCTACCTGCAGGGGGCAAACACTGAAGCTTTCTTT. The full variable domain, rest sourced from reference TRBV7-6 and TRBJ1-1, is GAGVSQSPRYKVTKRGQDVALRCDPISGHVSLYWYRQALGQGPEFLTYFNYEAQQDKSGLPNDRFSAERPEGSISTLTIQRTEQRDSAMYRCASSSYLQGANTEAFFGQGTRLTVV.

This chain uses TRBV4-1 with TRBJ1-2; no clear D. The CDR3 totals 14 residues. Germline CDR1 and CDR2: MGHRA and YSYEKL. V was pared by 6 bases and J by 1 base, with 12 bases between. The CDR3 reads CASRQPGNNYGYTF. DNA for the CDR3: TGCGCCAGCAGACAACCAGGCAATAACTATGGCTACACCTTC.

V usage is TRBV7-8 and J usage is TRBJ2-2; possibly TRBD2 for D (5 bases). Per the germline V gene, CDR1 is SGHVS and CDR2 is FQNEAQ. The CDR3 loop spans 13 amino acids. Trimming cost V 3 bases and J 6 bases, with 8 bases left between them. The CDR3 DNA follows: TGTGCCAGCAGCTTCCAGGAGGCCGGGGAGCTGTTTTTT. It yields the protein CASSFQEAGELFF. The entire variable domain, with the rest obtained from reference TRBV7-8 and TRBJ2-2, is as follows: GAGVSQSPRYKVAKRGQDVALRCDPISGHVSLFWYQQALGQGPEFLTYFQNEAQLDKSGLPSDRFFAERPEGSVSTLKIQRTQQEDSAVYLCASSFQEAGELFFGEGSRLTVL.

The chain employs TRBV6-5 and TRBJ1-2; D gene uncertain. CDR3 length: 12 amino acids. Germline CDR1 is MNHEY and CDR2 is SVGAGI. Trimming took 2 bases from V and 8 from J, leaving 9 bases between them. The CDR3 region has the DNA TGTGCCAGCAGTTACCGGGGTCTCGGCTACACCTTC. Translated: CASSYRGLGYTF.

This sequence joins TRBV6-1 and TRBJ2-7, with D tentatively TRBD2 (6 bases). Deletions cut 7 bases from V and 4 bases from J, with 14 bases between. The germline CDR1 and CDR2 sequences are MNHNS and SASEGT. CDR3 length equals 13 residues. In DNA, the CDR3 is TGTGCCAGCAAGAGTGGAGGGTCTTACGAGCAGTACTTC. Protein: CASKSGGSYEQYF.

The genes are TRBV27 and TRBJ1-5; D is ambiguous. V was cut by 2 bases and J by 3 bases, with 14 bases left in between. CDR3 length: 16 amino acids. Germline CDR1 MNHEY, CDR2 SMNVEV (reference sequence). The CDR3 DNA reads TGTGCCAGCAGTTTAGTAGCCAGCTTCTCCAATCAGCCCCAGCATTTT. Protein sequence: CASSLVASFSNQPQHF.

V usage is TRBV27 and J usage is TRBJ2-7, with D hard to call. Germline CDR1 reads MNHEY; CDR2 reads SMNVEV (reference sequence). Trimming took off 4 bases at V and 6 bases at J, with 16 bases between the two ends. The length of the CDR3 is 14 residues. CDR3 region: CASSSILRIGEQYF. The CDR3 bases are TGTGCCAGCAGTTCTATACTAAGGATCGGCGAGCAGTACTTC.

This clone appeared a single time. The V and J genes are TRBV6-1 and TRBJ2-3, with 10 nucleotides matching TRBD2. The V gene's germline CDR1 is MNHNS and CDR2 SASEGT. The CDR3 is made up of 17 amino acids. J lost 5 bases, V lost 2 bases, and 10 bases had no gene match. The CDR3 is CASSEHLGLALGDTQYF. The DNA of the CDR3 is TGTGCCAGCAGTGAACATTTGGGACTAGCGTTGGGAGATACGCAGTATTTT.

The count of this clone is one. CDR3 DNA: TGTGCCAGCAGCCCACAGGGATTCTCCTACGAGCAGTACTTC. This translates into CASSPQGFSYEQYF. The rearrangement joins TRBV5-6 to TRBJ2-7, with D possibly TRBD1 on 6 matching bases. Trimming pared 4 bases from V and 0 bases from J, leaving 11 bases between. Per the germline V gene, CDR1 is SGHDT and CDR2 is YYEEEE. The CDR3 length is 14 residues.

V and J are TRBV7-9 and TRBJ2-1; 7 nucleotides agree with TRBD1. This CDR3 spans 17 amino acids. The V gene end was trimmed by 7 bases and the J gene end by 1 base; junction bases not matched to a gene: 13. Germline V gene lookup returns CDR1 SEHNR and CDR2 FQNEAQ (reference sequence). The CDR3 DNA reads as TGTGCCAGCATGAAGGGGGCGCAGGTCCTGTCCTACAATGAGCAGTTCTTC. This gives the protein CASMKGAQVLSYNEQFF.

This chain links TRBV7-9 with TRBJ1-3; no clear D. Trimming took 3 bases from V and 0 from J, leaving 6 bases between them. This CDR3 region has 14 residues. Per germline, CDR1 SEHNR and CDR2 FQNEAQ (reference sequence). The CDR3 here is CASSFGSSGNTIYF. The CDR3 nucleotides read TGTGCCAGCAGCTTCGGGTCCTCTGGAAACACCATATATTTT.

The chain employs TRBV9 and TRBJ2-5, with 9 bases matching TRBD2. The CDR3 consists of 18 residues. The trim removed 0 bases at V and 5 bases at J, leaving 14 bases unmatched. Germline V gives CDR1 SGDLS, CDR2 YYNGEE. The CDR3 sequence is CASSVGASGGPALETQYF. CDR3 DNA sequence: TGTGCCAGCAGCGTAGGTGCCAGCGGGGGGCCAGCTCTGGAGACCCAGTACTTC.

Points on this clone: The sample has other DNA sequences that encode this CDR3 too. The chain employs TRBV5-1 and TRBJ2-1; 10 bases fit TRBD2. After removal of 0 bases from V and 3 bases from J, the junction contained 0 bases not matched to a gene. The CDR3 sequence is 15 residues long. CDR1 and CDR2 (germline): SGHRS, YFSETQ. The CDR3: CASSLVAGGYNEQFF. The CDR3, as DNA: TGCGCCAGCAGCTTGGTAGCGGGGGGCTACAATGAGCAGTTCTTC.

The genes are TRBV7-2 and TRBJ2-5; the match to TRBD2 covers 7 bases. This CDR3 region has 15 residues. Trimming cost V 6 bases and J 5 bases; bases outside gene matches: 12. Looked up from germline, CDR1 is SGHTA and CDR2 is FQGNSA. DNA for the CDR3: TGTGCCAGCAGACCTCCTCTCGGGGGGTGGGAGACCCAGTACTTC. Residues: CASRPPLGGWETQYF.

The J gene is TRBJ1-4, the V gene TRBV14; 10 nucleotides align to TRBD1. The junction had 7 bases not matched to a gene; V was cut back by 2 bases and J by 7 bases. This CDR3 comprises 16 residues. CDR1 and CDR2 from the germline V gene are SGHDN and FVKESK. CDR3 sequence reads: CASSQIKGQGFEKLFF. The CDR3 coding sequence is TGTGCCAGCAGCCAAATTAAGGGACAGGGGTTTGAAAAACTGTTTTTT.